Listed below are T cell receptor beta chains from one sample, sequenced in a study of T cells in Graves' hyperthyroidism and ophthalmopathy. TCRdb ran MiXCR on the multiplex PCR reads and lists one entry per CDR3 protein. The table shows about 300,000 distinct CDR3 sequences, with around 13% occurring only once. The sequencing sample was made of blood. Receptor source: a woman in her thirties or forties with Graves' hyperthyroidism. Each CDR3 is given with its conserved first and last residue. The order of the fields is D gene, V gene, clone size, J gene, CDR3 DNA, CDR3 protein. D genes are given only for firm matches. Rows may omit the clone size; those that give it use once, few, many or a size class.

TRBD1	TRBV29-1	.	TRBJ2-5	TGCAGCGTTGACGGCAGGGGGCGCCCGGAGACCCAGTACTTC	CSVDGRGRPETQYF
.	TRBV6-2/TRBV6-3	.	TRBJ1-1	TGTGCCAGCAGTTACTCTGTGGGGGACACTGAAGCTTTCTTT	CASSYSVGDTEAFF
.	TRBV11-2	.	TRBJ1-6	TGTGCCAGCAGTGCTAGTAATTCACCCCTCCACTTT	CASSASNSPLHF
.	TRBV24-1	few	TRBJ2-7	TGTGCCACCAGTGGCCCTGGGGGGACCCACTACGAGCAGTACTTC	CATSGPGGTHYEQYF
.	TRBV6-1	many	TRBJ2-2	TGTGCCAGCAGTGGCCAAAGCACCGGGGAGCTGTTTTTT	CASSGQSTGELFF
TRBD2	TRBV28	many	TRBJ2-1	TGTGCCAGCAGTTTAGGACTAGGGGCGCTTAGGGAAGAGCAGTTCTTC	CASSLGLGALREEQFF
.	TRBV24-1	many	TRBJ2-1	TGTGCCACCAGTGACCCAGCGGGCTCTTCCTACAATGAGCAGTTCTTC	CATSDPAGSSYNEQFF
.	TRBV4-2	.	TRBJ1-6	TGTGCCAGCAGCCAGGGGGCAGAAAGTTCACCCCTCCACTTT	CASSQGAESSPLHF
TRBD2	TRBV4-1	few	TRBJ2-5	TGCGCCAGCAGCCAAGGAGGACTAGCGCCACTCCAAGAGACCCAGTACTTC	CASSQGGLAPLQETQYF
TRBD1	TRBV9	.	TRBJ2-7	TGTGCCAGCAGCGCAGAAGGCAGGGGGCGCGAGCAGTACTTC	CASSAEGRGREQYF
.	TRBV7-8	.	TRBJ2-5	TGTGCCAGCAGCCACGCACTAGAACGGGAGACCCAGTACTTC	CASSHALERETQYF
TRBD2	TRBV5-1	few	TRBJ2-5	TGCGCCAGCAGGAGACTAGCGGGAGGGGAAGAGACCCAGTACTTC	CASRRLAGGEETQYF
TRBD1	TRBV25-1	few	TRBJ2-7	TGTGCCAGCAGTGGACAGGGGGCGTTCAGCGAGCAGTACTTC	CASSGQGAFSEQYF
TRBD2	TRBV2	many	TRBJ2-2	TGTGCCAGCAGCATTACTAGCGGGGCGGCGAACACCGGGGAGCTGTTTTTT	CASSITSGAANTGELFF
.	TRBV19	few	TRBJ1-3	TGTGCCAGTATTGATGGGGGCAACGGAAACACCATATATTTT	CASIDGGNGNTIYF
TRBD1	TRBV7-9	many	TRBJ1-5	TGTGCCAGCAGCCTACAGGGGTGGAATCAGCCCCAGCATTTT	CASSLQGWNQPQHF
.	TRBV20-1	many	TRBJ2-1	TGCAGTGCTAGAGACTTCGACAATGAGCAGTTCTTC	CSARDFDNEQFF
TRBD1	TRBV27	many	TRBJ1-2	TGTGCCAGCAGTTCGGACAGGGTGGCTGGCTACACCTTC	CASSSDRVAGYTF
.	TRBV11-2	many	TRBJ2-4	TGTGCCAGCAGCTTAGGACTAGGCCTAGCCAAAAACATTCAGTACTTC	CASSLGLGLAKNIQYF
TRBD1	TRBV2	many	TRBJ2-1	TGTGCCAGCAGTGAAAGGCCAGGGGGAACCTACAATGAGCAGTTCTTC	CASSERPGGTYNEQFF
TRBD2	TRBV10-3	few	TRBJ2-3	TGTGCCACTCGACGGGCGGGAGGGGGCACAGATACGCAGTATTTT	CATRRAGGGTDTQYF
TRBD2	TRBV7-9	.	TRBJ2-2	TGTGCCAGCAGCTCCCCGCGGGAGGGCCGGGCCGCCGGGGAGCTGTTTTTT	CASSSPREGRAAGELFF
.	TRBV12-3/TRBV12-4	many	TRBJ1-5	TGTGCCAGCAATCAGGGGAGCAGCAATCAGCCCCGGCATTTT	CASNQGSSNQPRHF
.	TRBV3-1	many	TRBJ1-6	TGTGCCAGCAGCCAAGTGGGGGGGAGCTCCTATAATTCACCCCTCCACTTT	CASSQVGGSSYNSPLHF
.	TRBV7-8	few	TRBJ1-3	TGTGCCAGCAGCTCTTTGATGGGAATTCGAAACACCATATATTTT	CASSSLMGIRNTIYF
TRBD1	TRBV11-2	many	TRBJ1-1	TGTGCCAGCAGCTTAGCGAGACAGGGAGAAGCTTTCTTT	CASSLARQGEAFF
TRBD1	TRBV9	.	TRBJ1-2	TGTGCCAGCAGCGTACCTCGGACAGGGTCGGACTATGGCTACACCTTC	CASSVPRTGSDYGYTF
TRBD1	TRBV5-1	many	TRBJ2-7	TGCGCCAGCAGCAACAGGGGCACCTTCTACGAGCAGTACTTC	CASSNRGTFYEQYF
.	TRBV20-1	few	TRBJ1-2	TGCAGTGGCCCCAAACCGGTGCGGTCTAATATAGAAGCCTACACCTTC	CSGPKPVRSNIEAYTF